The rows below give T cell receptor beta chains drawn from one sample of a study of shared clonotypes between healthy human individuals. Clones were read by immunoSEQ multiplex PCR, and TCRdb kept only the in-frame ones, dropping some. The sample lists around 1.4 million clones; approximately 98.5% were seen once. Sequencing used naive CD4+ T cells sorted from blood. Receptors were obtained from a man in his thirties or forties in good health. Both conserved end residues are part of each CDR3. D genes are given only for firm matches. Where a row states a size, it is once, few, many or the class of an expanded clone; other rows omit it.

V gene	clone size	D gene	J gene	CDR3 protein	CDR3 DNA
TRBV4-1	NA	NA	TRBJ1-2	CASSQEPGSGYTF	TGCGCCAGCAGCCAAGAACCCGGGTCTGGCTACACCTTC
TRBV10-3	NA	NA	TRBJ2-1	CAISAPRGTASYNEQFF	TGTGCCATCAGTGCCCCCCGCGGGACAGCCTCCTACAATGAGCAGTTCTTC
TRBV5-1	NA	TRBD2	TRBJ2-4	CASSVGLAGENIQYF	TGCGCCAGCAGCGTGGGACTAGCGGGAGAAAACATTCAGTACTTC
TRBV27	NA	NA	TRBJ2-7	CASSLQGGDEQYF	TGTGCCAGCAGTCTTCAGGGGGGTGACGAGCAGTACTTC
TRBV18	NA	TRBD2	TRBJ2-6	CASSHVSGTSGTGANVLTF	TGTGCCAGCTCCCATGTTTCCGGGACTAGCGGGACTGGGGCCAACGTCCTGACTTTC
TRBV11-2	NA	NA	TRBJ2-7	CASSVGDERQYF	TGTGCCAGCAGCGTGGGGGATGAGAGGCAGTACTTC
TRBV7-6	NA	TRBD1	TRBJ2-3	CASSRSGQGALSPDTQYF	TGTGCCAGCAGTCGCTCCGGACAGGGGGCTTTGTCACCAGATACGCAGTATTTT
TRBV29-1	NA	NA	TRBJ2-2	CSVGRNSNTGELFF	TGCAGCGTTGGCAGGAACTCGAACACCGGGGAGCTGTTTTTT
TRBV15	NA	TRBD1	TRBJ2-3	CATSRSGQGTGDTQYF	TGTGCCACCAGCAGATCGGGACAGGGGACGGGGGATACGCAGTATTTT
TRBV28	once	NA	TRBJ1-5	CASSLHQGGSNQPQHF	TGTGCCAGCAGTTTACATCAGGGAGGTAGCAATCAGCCCCAGCATTTT
TRBV9	NA	TRBD2	TRBJ2-1	CASSVREGEDEQFF	TGTGCCAGCAGCGTGCGGGAGGGCGAGGATGAGCAGTTCTTC
TRBV10-2	NA	NA	TRBJ1-5	CASSESRQGAYSNQPQHF	TGCGCCAGCAGTGAGTCTCGGCAGGGCGCGTATAGCAATCAGCCCCAGCATTTT
TRBV5-5	NA	TRBD1	TRBJ1-5	CASSWDRNNQPQHF	TGTGCCAGCAGCTGGGACAGAAATAATCAGCCCCAGCATTTT
TRBV9	NA	TRBD1	TRBJ1-1	CASGGTGWDTEAFF	TGTGCCAGCGGGGGGACAGGGTGGGACACTGAAGCTTTCTTT
TRBV5-1	NA	NA	TRBJ1-4	CASSSQGVGEKLFF	TGCGCCAGCAGCTCACAGGGTGTCGGGGAAAAACTGTTTTTT
TRBV15	NA	NA	TRBJ1-5	CATSRAFTGQPQHF	TGTGCCACCTCGCGGGCCTTTACGGGTCAGCCCCAGCATTTT
TRBV7-2	NA	NA	TRBJ2-1	CASSINSRVGRNEQFF	TGTGCCAGCAGCATCAACTCTAGGGTTGGCAGGAATGAGCAGTTCTTC
TRBV6-6	NA	TRBD1	TRBJ2-7	CASSYSGQSYEQYF	TGTGCCAGCAGTTACTCGGGACAGTCCTACGAGCAGTACTTC
TRBV5-1	NA	NA	TRBJ2-2	CASSLELGGTGELFF	TGCGCCAGCAGCTTGGAACTAGGTGGCACCGGGGAGCTGTTTTTT
TRBV7-2	NA	NA	TRBJ2-3	CASSWSRGSTDTQYF	TGTGCCAGCAGCTGGAGTCGGGGTTCCACAGATACGCAGTATTTT
TRBV5-1	NA	TRBD2	TRBJ2-1	CASSLNSGRANEQFF	TGCGCCAGCAGCTTGAATAGCGGGAGGGCGAATGAGCAGTTCTTC
TRBV13	once	NA	TRBJ2-1	CASTNNGNRYNEQFF	TGTGCCAGCACAAACAACGGGAACCGATACAATGAGCAGTTCTTC
TRBV10-3	once	NA	TRBJ2-2	CAISVQVGVSGELFF	TGTGCCATCAGTGTTCAGGTCGGCGTGTCGGGGGAGCTGTTTTTT
TRBV6-5	NA	TRBD1	TRBJ1-4	CASSYSQGTVPLGLFF	TGTGCCAGCAGTTACTCTCAAGGGACAGTTCCTCTGGGACTGTTTTTT
TRBV19	NA	TRBD1	TRBJ2-7	CASSSSSTGAPYEQYF	TGTGCCAGTAGTTCCTCTTCGACAGGGGCTCCCTACGAGCAGTACTTC
TRBV5-1	NA	NA	TRBJ2-3	CASSLRVATDTQYF	TGCGCCAGCAGCTTGAGGGTAGCCACAGATACGCAGTATTTT
TRBV5-8	NA	NA	TRBJ2-7	CASSKQGRSFF	TGTGCCAGCAGCAAACAAGGACGGAGCTTCTTC
TRBV19	NA	NA	TRBJ2-2	CASTARLVTGELFF	TGTGCCAGTACCGCCCGACTCGTCACCGGGGAGCTGTTTTTT
TRBV4-1	NA	TRBD1	TRBJ1-3	CASSQEGQGRNTIYF	TGCGCCAGCAGCCAAGAGGGACAGGGAAGAAACACCATATATTTT
TRBV2	NA	NA	TRBJ1-5	CASSEARGRGGNQPQHF	TGTGCCAGCAGTGAAGCGCGGGGCAGGGGCGGCAATCAGCCCCAGCATTTT
TRBV9	once	TRBD1	TRBJ2-1	CASSAPFPGQGGNEQFF	TGTGCCAGCAGCGCCCCTTTTCCGGGACAGGGAGGGAATGAGCAGTTCTTC
TRBV13	NA	TRBD1	TRBJ1-3	CASRRTGASGNTIYF	TGTGCCAGCAGAAGAACAGGGGCCTCTGGAAACACCATATATTTT
TRBV7-2	NA	NA	TRBJ2-2	CASSLGRPNTGELFF	TGTGCCAGCAGCTTAGGGCGCCCGAACACCGGGGAGCTGTTTTTT
TRBV13	once	NA	TRBJ1-1	CASSLGRGARNTEAFF	TGTGCCAGCAGCTTAGGCCGGGGGGCGCGGAACACTGAAGCTTTCTTT
TRBV6-4	NA	NA	TRBJ2-3	CASSDLGGPGADTQYF	TGTGCCAGCAGTGACCTAGGGGGCCCGGGGGCAGATACGCAGTATTTT
TRBV30	NA	NA	TRBJ2-3	CAWNKMAVTDTQYF	TGTGCCTGGAATAAGATGGCGGTAACAGATACGCAGTATTTT
TRBV7-6	NA	TRBD1	TRBJ1-1	CASSLEQGFSEAFF	TGTGCCAGCAGCTTAGAACAGGGGTTTTCTGAAGCTTTCTTT
TRBV28	NA	NA	TRBJ1-5	CASSLSVGGNQPQHF	TGTGCCAGCAGTTTATCCGTGGGGGGCAATCAGCCCCAGCATTTT
TRBV7-2	NA	NA	TRBJ2-3	CASSLVGFADTQYF	TGTGCCAGCAGCTTAGTAGGGTTTGCAGATACGCAGTATTTT
TRBV6-6	NA	TRBD1	TRBJ2-5	CASWTGQETQYF	TGTGCCAGCTGGACAGGACAAGAGACCCAGTACTTC
TRBV14	NA	NA	TRBJ1-4	CASSPWRGRDNEKLFF	TGTGCCAGCAGTCCTTGGAGGGGAAGGGACAATGAAAAACTGTTTTTT
TRBV4-3	NA	NA	TRBJ2-1	CASSQDRLHNEQFF	TGCGCCAGCAGCCAAGATCGGTTGCACAATGAGCAGTTCTTC
TRBV15	NA	TRBD2	TRBJ2-3	CATSREDAGADTQYF	TGTGCCACCAGCAGAGAAGACGCGGGAGCAGATACGCAGTATTTT
TRBV5-1	NA	TRBD2	TRBJ2-1	CASSAASGGSYNEQFF	TGCGCCAGCAGCGCCGCTAGCGGGGGCTCTTACAATGAGCAGTTCTTC
TRBV9	NA	TRBD2	TRBJ2-1	CASSVALGTNYNEQFF	TGTGCCAGCAGCGTAGCTTTAGGGACTAACTACAATGAGCAGTTCTTC
TRBV5-1	NA	TRBD2	TRBJ2-1	CASSQLTSGSYNEQFF	TGCGCCAGCAGCCAATTGACTAGCGGGAGTTACAATGAGCAGTTCTTC
TRBV12-5	NA	NA	TRBJ2-7	CASGFSSTGLQYF	TGTGCTAGTGGCTTCTCATCGACGGGTTTGCAGTACTTC
TRBV18	once	TRBD1	TRBJ1-5	CASSRGGGQPQHF	TGTGCCAGCTCACGAGGGGGCGGACAGCCCCAGCATTTT
TRBV15	NA	NA	TRBJ1-4	CATSRVVTNEKLFF	TGTGCCACCAGCAGAGTAGTAACTAATGAAAAACTGTTTTTT
TRBV11-1	NA	TRBD2	TRBJ2-7	CASSLVGTSSYEQYF	TGTGCCAGCAGCTTAGTCGGGACTAGCAGCTACGAGCAGTACTTC
TRBV6-5	once	TRBD1	TRBJ2-7	CASSQPGTATYEQYF	TGTGCCAGCAGTCAACCGGGGACAGCGACCTACGAGCAGTACTTC
TRBV5-1	NA	NA	TRBJ2-1	CASSLTNRVGLSEQFF	TGCGCCAGCAGCTTGACTAACAGGGTAGGACTCAGTGAGCAGTTCTTC
TRBV5-1	NA	NA	TRBJ2-5	CASSSTQETQYF	TGCGCCAGCAGCTCGACCCAAGAGACCCAGTACTTC
TRBV5-4	NA	NA	TRBJ2-1	CASSLGTSRGANEQFF	TGTGCCAGCAGCTTGGGTACTTCTAGGGGGGCCAATGAGCAGTTCTTC
TRBV5-1	NA	TRBD2	TRBJ2-1	CASSLSGNNEQFF	TGCGCCAGCAGCCTAAGCGGGAACAATGAGCAGTTCTTC